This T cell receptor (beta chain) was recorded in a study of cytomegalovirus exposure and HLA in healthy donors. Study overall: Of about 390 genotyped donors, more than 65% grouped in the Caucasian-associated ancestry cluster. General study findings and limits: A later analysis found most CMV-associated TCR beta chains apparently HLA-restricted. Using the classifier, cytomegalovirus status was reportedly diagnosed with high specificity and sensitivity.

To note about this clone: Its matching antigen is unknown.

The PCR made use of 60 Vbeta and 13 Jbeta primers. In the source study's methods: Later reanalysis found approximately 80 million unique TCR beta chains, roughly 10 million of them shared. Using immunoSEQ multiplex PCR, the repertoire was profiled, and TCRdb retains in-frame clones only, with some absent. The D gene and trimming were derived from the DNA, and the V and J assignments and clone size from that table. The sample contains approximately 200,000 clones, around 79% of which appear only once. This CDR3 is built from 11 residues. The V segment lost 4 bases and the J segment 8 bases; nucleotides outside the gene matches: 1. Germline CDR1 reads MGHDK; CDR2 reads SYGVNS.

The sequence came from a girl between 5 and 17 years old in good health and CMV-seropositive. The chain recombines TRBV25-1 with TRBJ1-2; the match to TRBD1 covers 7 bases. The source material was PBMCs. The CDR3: CASSGGQGYTF. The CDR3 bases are TGTGCCAGCAGTGGGGGACAGGGCTACACCTTC.